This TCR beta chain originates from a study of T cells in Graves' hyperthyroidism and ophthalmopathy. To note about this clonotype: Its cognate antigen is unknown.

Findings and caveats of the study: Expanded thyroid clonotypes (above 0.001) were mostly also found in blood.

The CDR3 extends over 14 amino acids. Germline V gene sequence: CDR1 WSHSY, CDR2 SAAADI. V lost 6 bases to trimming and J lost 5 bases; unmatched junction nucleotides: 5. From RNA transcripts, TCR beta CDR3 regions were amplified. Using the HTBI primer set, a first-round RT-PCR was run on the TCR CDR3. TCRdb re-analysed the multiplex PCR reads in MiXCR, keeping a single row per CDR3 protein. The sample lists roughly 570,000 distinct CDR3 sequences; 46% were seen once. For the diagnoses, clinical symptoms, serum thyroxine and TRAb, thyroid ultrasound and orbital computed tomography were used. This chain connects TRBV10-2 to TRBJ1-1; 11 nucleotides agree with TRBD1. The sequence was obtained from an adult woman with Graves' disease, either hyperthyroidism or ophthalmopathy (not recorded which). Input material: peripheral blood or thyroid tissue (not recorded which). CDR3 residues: CASRDRGLKTEAFF. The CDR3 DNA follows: TGCGCCAGCAGGGACAGGGGGCTAAAGACTGAAGCTTTCTTT.